This T cell receptor beta chain appears in the sequencing data of a study of control samples from healthy donors and cancer patients. CDR3 length equals 16 residues. Deletions cut 5 bases from V and 0 bases from J, with 17 bases between. The V gene's germline CDR1 is GTSNPN and CDR2 SVGIG (reference sequence). TCRdb's table, derived via immunoSEQ multiplex PCR, lists solely in-frame clones and lacks some. Of approximately 130,000 clones in the sample, around 86% were seen once. The receptor was isolated from a man aged 40-50 years in good health. Sequencing was done on a sample of blood. The genes are TRBV30 and TRBJ1-5, with D possibly TRBD1 on 5 matching bases. DNA for the CDR3: TGTGCCTGGGATTCCGCGGGAAGGGGTAGCAATCAGCCCCAGCATTTT. The encoded protein is CAWDSAGRGSNQPQHF.